The source of this T cell receptor (beta chain) is a study of shared clonotypes between healthy human individuals. The CDR3 runs to 14 residues. Germline V gives CDR1 MNHNY, CDR2 SVGAGI (reference sequence). The ends lost 6 bases at V and 4 bases at J; junction bases unmatched: 7. Comment on this clone: The antigen remains undetermined.

Findings and limits, study-wide: Sample collection involved blood only; tissue repertoires are likely different.

How the authors handled the data: Junction-only sequences without quality scores were provided by ImmunoSEQ, so filtering was different. Sequencing was performed with immunoSEQ multiplex PCR; in TCRdb, only in-frame clones are kept and a portion is missing. Clone size and the V and J calls come from that table; the DNA yielded D and trimming. The sample carries 1,400,000 or so clones, roughly 98.5% recorded once. This receptor was taken from a man aged 30 to 45 in good health. The rearrangement uses TRBV6-6 and TRBJ2-5, with TRBD2 matching 8 bases. The source material was naive CD4+ T cells sorted from blood. Stated subset: CD45RA+ positively selected. The CDR3 DNA follows: TGTGCCAGCAGCCCTGGGACTAGGTCAGAGACCCAGTACTTC. Translated: CASSPGTRSETQYF.